The 4 T cell receptor beta chains listed next were all sequenced from one sample in a study of OX40 agonist ivuxolimab in advanced cancers. Profiling relied on immunoSEQ multiplex PCR, and the TCRdb table lists in-frame clones only, not all of them. Of 70,000 to 85,000 clones listed, 80% to 90% are singletons. The material was CD4+ or CD8+ T cells sorted from blood, obtained in a trial of the OX40 agonist ivuxolimab. These receptors were collected from an adult with an advanced solid tumor such as melanoma, head and neck, liver or kidney cancer.

J is TRBJ1-1 and V is TRBV5-4; D remains ambiguous. With 4 bases removed from V and 3 bases from J, the gap between germline ends came to 16 bases. The CDR3 loop spans 15 amino acids. Germline V lookup: CDR1 SGHNT, CDR2 YYREEE (reference sequence). This CDR3 is CASSKDPTPDTEAFF. For the CDR3, the DNA is TGTGCCAGCAGCAAGGATCCGACCCCGGACACTGAAGCTTTCTTT.

The genes are TRBV15 and TRBJ1-4; D gene uncertain. This CDR3 comprises 16 residues. The V and J ends lost 1 base and 10 bases respectively, with 19 bases between them. Per the germline V gene, CDR1 is LNHNV and CDR2 is YYDKDF (reference sequence). CDR3 residues: CATSRGGRGSFGKLFF. CDR3 bases: TGTGCCACCAGCAGAGGGGGTCGAGGGAGTTTCGGAAAACTGTTTTTT.

This chain links TRBV7-3 with TRBJ2-1; D call uncertain. CDR3 length: 13 amino acids. Per the germline V gene, CDR1 is SGHTA and CDR2 is FQGTGA. Between the trimmed V and J ends, which lost 5 bases and 2 bases, there was a span of 7 bases. CDR3 region: CASSQGTYNEQFF. In nucleotides, the CDR3 is TGTGCCAGCAGCCAAGGTACCTACAATGAGCAGTTCTTC.

The chain couples TRBV19 to TRBJ2-2, with 7 bases matching TRBD1. The CDR3 runs 16 residues. From germline, CDR1 is LNHDA and CDR2 SQIVND (reference sequence). V dropped 4 bases and J dropped 6; count of bases not matched to a gene: 11. CDR3 nucleotides: TGTGCCAGTAGTAAGGGGACAGCCCCCCCCGCCGGGGAGCTGTTTTTT. This codes for CASSKGTAPPAGELFF.